The 10 T cell receptor beta chains reported below all come from one sample, sequenced in a study of shared clonotypes between healthy human individuals. Terminally differentiated effector memory CD45RA+ cells were left out of the naive CD8 fraction, which was CD45RO-negative and positively selected for CCR7. Sequenced by immunoSEQ multiplex PCR; TCRdb stores in-frame clones only, minus some. The sample lists approximately 1.9 million clones, 90% to 95% seen once, with approximately 1.7% in the top ten. The source material was naive CD8+ T cells from PBMCs. The receptors shown here come from a man aged 18 to 29 in good health. Some clones in this sample may be carry-over from other donors' samples.

The rearrangement uses TRBV4-3 and TRBJ2-7, with 10 bases lining up with TRBD2. This CDR3 comprises 18 residues. V trimming: 4 bases; J trimming: 0 bases; junction bases outside the gene matches: 12. The germline CDR1 and CDR2 sequences are LGHNA and YSLEER. The CDR3 coding sequence is TGCGCCAGCAGCCCCACCTACGGGGCTAGCGGGAGCTCCTACGAGCAGTACTTC. Translation gives CASSPTYGASGSSYEQYF.

The gene calls are TRBV7-8 and TRBJ2-7; a weak D match, TRBD2 (5 bases). V lost 3 bases, J lost 4 bases, and 10 bases lay in between. The germline V gene encodes CDR1 SGHVS and CDR2 FQNEAQ. The CDR3 extends over 13 amino acids. The CDR3 DNA is TGTGCCAGCAGCTTGAGGGCAGTATACGAGCAGTACTTC. Translated, it gives CASSLRAVYEQYF.

This clone was detected a few times. This chain uses TRBV5-8 with TRBJ2-7; D unresolved. Germline V gene lookup returns CDR1 SGHTS and CDR2 YDEGEE. The CDR3 is 15 amino acids. V dropped 1 base and J dropped 0 bases, with 11 bases sitting between them. The CDR3 bases are TGTGCCAGCAGCTTGTATTCCACAGTCTCCTACGAGCAGTACTTC. It encodes CASSLYSTVSYEQYF.

The V gene is TRBV28, the J gene TRBJ2-3, with D possibly being TRBD2 (5 bases). V was clipped by 6 bases and J by 0 bases, with 13 bases between them. The germline V gene has CDR1 MDHEN and CDR2 SYDVKM. This CDR3 spans 15 amino acids. The CDR3 reads CASSQLGISTDTQYF. CDR3 in DNA: TGTGCCAGCAGCCAACTAGGGATTAGCACAGATACGCAGTATTTT. The full variable domain, with the rest looked up from reference TRBV28 and TRBJ2-3, is DVKVTQSSRYLVKRTGEKVFLECVQDMDHENMFWYRQDPGLGLRLIYFSYDVKMKEKGDIPEGYSVSREKKERFSLILESASTNQTSMYLCASSQLGISTDTQYFGPGTRLTVL.

V and J are TRBV6-6 and TRBJ1-1; the D is unclear. The V gene lost 2 bases and the J gene lost 4 bases, with 11 bases spanning the gap. The CDR3 spans 14 residues. The V gene's germline CDR1 is MNHNY and CDR2 SVGAGI (reference sequence). The CDR3, as DNA: TGTGCCAGCAGTTACACCGGAGGCTCCACTGAAGCTTTCTTT. Its protein is CASSYTGGSTEAFF.

V usage is TRBV27 and J usage is TRBJ2-1; tentative D call: TRBD2 (5 bases). The CDR3 extends over 16 amino acids. Germline lookup yields CDR1 MNHEY and CDR2 SMNVEV (reference sequence). Trimming pared 3 bases from V and 0 bases from J, leaving 12 bases between. The CDR3 region is CASSLRADSSYNEQFF. Here the CDR3 DNA reads TGTGCCAGCAGTTTGCGGGCGGATAGCTCCTACAATGAGCAGTTCTTC.

This chain joins TRBV27 and TRBJ2-7; TRBD1 agrees at 7 bases. This CDR3 has 14 residues. After removal of 1 base from V and 5 bases from J, the junction contained 5 bases not matched to a gene. CDR1 is MNHEY, CDR2 SMNVEV, per germline (reference sequence). As DNA, the CDR3 is TGTGCCAGCAGTTTATACGGACAGGCCCACGAGCAGTACTTC. Protein: CASSLYGQAHEQYF.

This clone was found once. The chain combines TRBV6-1 with TRBJ2-1; D gene uncertain. Trimming pared 6 bases from V and 10 bases from J, leaving 10 bases between. Germline values: CDR1 MNHNS, CDR2 SASEGT. The CDR3 has 11 amino acids. For the CDR3, the DNA is TGTGCCAGCAGGTCAACTGCGGAGCAGTTCTTC. Translating gives CASRSTAEQFF.

The gene calls are TRBV11-2 and TRBJ1-2, with 7 bases identical to TRBD1. The CDR3 extends over 14 amino acids. CDR1 is SGHAT, CDR2 FQNNGV, per germline. V trimming: 2 bases; J trimming: 7 bases; junction bases outside the gene matches: 7. CDR3: CASSLSGQRGGYTF. For the CDR3, the DNA is TGTGCCAGCAGCTTATCGGGACAGCGTGGTGGCTACACCTTC. The whole variable domain, remainder taken from reference TRBV11-2 and TRBJ1-2, is EAGVAQSPRYKIIEKRQSVAFWCNPISGHATLYWYQQILGQGPKLLIQFQNNGVVDDSQLPKDRFSAERLKGVDSTLKIQPAKLEDSAVYLCASSLSGQRGGYTFGSGTRLTVV.

The gene calls are TRBV7-2 and TRBJ1-3; D is uncertain. Germline V lookup: CDR1 SGHTA, CDR2 FQGNSA. V lost 1 base and J 0 bases, leaving 7 bases between the germline ends. This CDR3 has 15 amino acids. Written as DNA, the CDR3 is TGTGCCAGCAGCTTAGGTCCGAACTCTGGAAACACCATATATTTT. It yields the protein CASSLGPNSGNTIYF.